The entry that follows covers one T cell receptor beta chain sequence. The antigen is unknown. The source of the sample is a study of cytomegalovirus exposure and HLA in healthy donors. Overall study results and limits: Fewer than 200 TCR beta chains were listed as cytomegalovirus-associated.

The study ran its PCR with 60 Vbeta and 13 Jbeta primers. Measured with immunoSEQ multiplex PCR; TCRdb has only the in-frame clones, and not every one. This repertoire shows fewer than 140,000 clones, roughly 80% found once; its top ten account for under 4%. The CDR3 covers 14 residues. Germline V CDR1 and CDR2: MRHNA, SNTAGT. V was clipped by 3 bases and J by 4 bases, with 9 bases between them. The sequence was obtained from a man aged 55 to 70 in good health and CMV-seronegative. V usage is TRBV6-4 and J usage is TRBJ2-2; tentative D call: TRBD1 (6 bases). The source material was PBMCs. CDR3: CASSEQGATGELFF. DNA of the CDR3: TGTGCCAGCAGTGAACAGGGTGCCACCGGGGAGCTGTTTTTT.